The 28 T cell receptor beta chains listed next were all sequenced from one sample in a study of post-analysis software for immune sequencing data. Overall study findings and caveats: With TRBV5-6, TRBV5-1 and TRBV20-1 included, five TRBV segments were more frequent in patients than in controls.

TCR beta cDNA libraries included unique molecular identifiers. TCRdb independently ran MiXCR on the PCR reads; one entry per CDR3 protein. The sample carries around 770,000 distinct CDR3 sequences, approximately 44% recorded once. Which antigens these TCRs recognize remains unknown. The sequenced sample was blood. The receptors come from a girl aged 10-17 years with multiple sclerosis.

In its sample, this clonotype was seen a few times. This chain links TRBV25-1 with TRBJ2-5, with D possibly TRBD2 on 6 matching bases. Germline V lookup: CDR1 MGHDK, CDR2 SYGVNS. Trimming left V 3 bases short and J 4 bases short, with 12 bases between. CDR3 length: 14 amino acids. The CDR3 sequence: CASSDLKGGETQYF. CDR3 nucleotide sequence: TGTGCCAGCAGTGATTTAAAGGGAGGAGAGACCCAGTACTTC. Filled out from reference TRBV25-1 and TRBJ2-5, the complete variable domain reads EADIYQTPRYLVIGTGKKITLECSQTMGHDKMYWYQQDPGMELHLIHYSYGVNSTEKGDLSSESTVSRIRTEHFPLTLESARPSHTSQYLCASSDLKGGETQYFGPGTRLLVL.

The chain employs TRBV29-1 and TRBJ2-7, with 11 bases matching TRBD2. The CDR3 length is 13 residues. J gave up 6 bases and V 7 bases, and 8 bases lay outside the gene matches. Germline lookup yields CDR1 SQVTM and CDR2 ANQGSEA. For the CDR3, the DNA is TGCAGCGCCCAGACTAGCGGGATTCCCGAGCAGTACTTC. Protein product: CSAQTSGIPEQYF.

The genes are TRBV6-5 and TRBJ1-1; no reliable D call. V shed 4 bases and J shed 1 base, with 19 bases lying between them. CDR3 length: 17 amino acids. Germline values: CDR1 MNHEY, CDR2 SVGAGI. The CDR3 DNA is TGTGCCAGCAGTTCGAGCGTCAGTTCTTACGCGAACACTGAAGCTTTCTTT. Protein sequence: CASSSSVSSYANTEAFF.

This clonotype was detected only a few times. This chain uses TRBV2 with TRBJ1-6, with D uncertain. CDR1 and CDR2 from the germline V gene are SNHLY and FYNNEI. The CDR3 covers 16 residues. V was shortened by 2 bases and J by 6 bases, with 14 bases between the two germline ends. The CDR3 loop is CASSEFSSNSNSPLHF. In DNA, the CDR3 is TGTGCCAGCAGTGAATTTAGCAGCAATTCTAATTCACCCCTCCACTTT. Full variable domain (outside the CDR3, taken from reference TRBV2 and TRBJ1-6): EPEVTQTPSHQVTQMGQEVILRCVPISNHLYFYWYRQILGQKVEFLVSFYNNEISEKSEIFDDQFSVERPDGSNFTLKIRSTKLEDSAMYFCASSEFSSNSNSPLHFGNGTRLTVT.

The CDR3: CASSSGQEHQETQYF. The CDR3 DNA is TGTGCCAGCAGTTCGGGACAGGAACACCAAGAGACCCAGTACTTC. This rearrangement joins TRBV28 to TRBJ2-5, with 8 bases lining up with TRBD1. This CDR3 is 15 amino acids long. CDR1 and CDR2 from the germline V gene are MDHEN and SYDVKM. With 4 bases clipped from V and 0 bases from J, the junction kept 4 bases outside the gene matches.

The CDR3 DNA is TGTGCCAGCAGTTCAAGGACTAGCGGGAGTGGGGAGCAGTTCTTC. It specifies CASSSRTSGSGEQFF. V usage is TRBV28 and J usage is TRBJ2-1; 13 bases are a match to TRBD2. CDR1 is MDHEN, CDR2 SYDVKM, per germline. CDR3 size: 15 residues. J was trimmed by 10 bases and V by 4 bases; bases with no gene match: 7.

V gene TRBV11-2 combines with J gene TRBJ2-5, with 11 nucleotides matching TRBD1. CDR3 length: 15 amino acids. V dropped 1 base and J dropped 7; count of bases not matched to a gene: 5. Looked up from germline, CDR1 is SGHAT and CDR2 is FQNNGV. Here the CDR3 DNA reads TGTGCCAGCAGCTTAGGAACCGGGACAGGGGGGACCCAGTACTTC. Amino acid sequence: CASSLGTGTGGTQYF. The variable domain in full, completed from reference TRBV11-2 and TRBJ2-5, reads EAGVAQSPRYKIIEKRQSVAFWCNPISGHATLYWYQQILGQGPKLLIQFQNNGVVDDSQLPKDRFSAERLKGVDSTLKIQPAKLEDSAVYLCASSLGTGTGGTQYFGPGTRLLVL.

The V and J genes are TRBV20-1 and TRBJ2-3; the D gene could be TRBD1 or TRBD2 (6 bases each). The CDR3 contains 16 residues. Germline CDR1 is DFQATT and CDR2 is SNEGSKA (reference sequence). V shed 6 bases and J shed 2 bases, with 21 bases lying between them. In DNA, the CDR3 is TGCAGTGCCGAAGGGGGGATTAAAGGTTTCACAGATACGCAGTATTTT. Translation: CSAEGGIKGFTDTQYF.

This clonotype was seen a few times. The chain carries TRBV29-1 and TRBJ1-2; 8 bases are shared with TRBD1. CDR1 SQVTM and CDR2 ANQGSEA come from the germline V gene. This CDR3 region has 14 residues. Trimming took 6 bases from V and 4 from J; bases not matched to a gene: 10. The CDR3 spells CSVPLTGAGYGYTF. CDR3 coding DNA: TGCAGCGTACCACTGACAGGGGCGGGCTATGGCTACACCTTC. Filled out from reference TRBV29-1 and TRBJ1-2, the complete variable domain reads SAVISQKPSRDICQRGTSLTIQCQVDSQVTMMFWYRQQPGQSLTLIATANQGSEATYESGFVIDKFPISRPNLTFSTLTVSNMSPEDSSIYLCSVPLTGAGYGYTFGSGTRLTVV.

This clonotype was counted only a few times. The CDR3 DNA reads TGTGCCAGCCAGACAGGGGACCCCTCCGAGCAGTACTTC. Protein product: CASQTGDPSEQYF. J is TRBJ2-7 and V is TRBV6-5, with 8 bases lining up with TRBD1. CDR1 and CDR2 (germline): MNHEY, SVGAGI. The CDR3 is 13 amino acids. Trimming at V came to 8 bases and at J to 6 bases, leaving 9 bases not matched to a gene.

In regard to this clonotype: A read error may explain this, as a much larger clone is one base away. The CDR3, as DNA: TGTGCCAGCTATAAACAGGGGGTTAGCGCCTACGAGCAGTACTTC. Translation: CASYKQGVSAYEQYF. The chain combines TRBV2 with TRBJ2-5, with TRBD1 matching 8 bases. TRBJ2-7 explains the end of the DNA better; the J call may be wrong. In germline, CDR1 is SNHLY, CDR2 FYNNEI. The CDR3 is 15 residues long.

This chain links TRBV5-1 with TRBJ1-1; tentatively, D is TRBD1 (5 bases). CDR3 length: 14 amino acids. V lost 6 bases, J lost 2 bases, and 14 bases lay in between. Germline lookup yields CDR1 SGHRS and CDR2 YFSETQ. The CDR3 sequence is CASKGQGTNTEAFF. The CDR3 DNA follows: TGCGCCAGCAAGGGCCAGGGTACCAACACTGAAGCTTTCTTT.

The chain uses TRBV4-1 and TRBJ2-1; 11 positions match TRBD2. The CDR3 spans 20 residues. Unmatched junction bases numbered 22, after V lost 3 bases and J lost 9 bases. CDR1 and CDR2 (germline): MGHRA, YSYEKL. CDR3 DNA sequence: TGCGCCAGCAGCCAGGAACTTGGGTGGATAGCGGGAGGGCGTCGGAGTGAGCAGTTCTTC. It yields the protein CASSQELGWIAGGRRSEQFF.

As concerns this clonotype: An end of the junction differs from the germline gene, which may be a read error. The rearrangement uses TRBV7-9 and TRBJ2-7, with 8 bases aligning to TRBD2. The CDR3 is 16 amino acids. CDR1 is SEHNR and CDR2 is FQNEAQ in the germline V gene (reference sequence). The CDR3 loop is CVSSQFSGEGSYEQYF. The CDR3 DNA reads as TGTGTCAGCAGCCAATTTAGCGGGGAGGGGTCCTACGAGCAGTACTTC.

The chain couples TRBV29-1 to TRBJ2-7, with unresolved D. Germline CDR1 and CDR2: SQVTM and ANQGSEA. V lost 3 bases and J 4 bases, leaving 10 bases between the germline ends. The CDR3 spans 12 residues. The CDR3 loop reads CSVELAAYEQYF. CDR3 DNA sequence: TGCAGCGTTGAGTTGGCAGCATACGAGCAGTACTTC.

The chain couples TRBV20-1 to TRBJ2-7, with 11 bases lining up with TRBD2. Gene TRBJ2-4 matches the end of the DNA better, so the J call may be wrong. This CDR3 contains 16 residues. CDR1 DFQATT and CDR2 SNEGSKA come from the germline V gene (reference sequence). The CDR3 is CSARKLAGEIGDIQYF. The CDR3 DNA is TGCAGTGCTAGAAAACTAGCGGGAGAGATAGGGGACATTCAGTACTTC.

This rearrangement joins TRBV7-2 to TRBJ2-3; possible D gene TRBD2, 5 bases. V lost 2 bases and J 0 bases, leaving 9 bases between the germline ends. CDR3 size: 15 residues. Germline V gene lookup returns CDR1 SGHTA and CDR2 FQGNSA. CDR3 DNA: TGTGCCAGCAGCTTACTCGAGCGGAGCACAGATACGCAGTATTTT. Its translation: CASSLLERSTDTQYF.

The chain recombines TRBV5-1 with TRBJ1-2, with 7 bases lining up with TRBD1. Germline trimming cut 0 bases from V and 3 bases from J; bases unmatched to any gene: 2. The CDR3 contains 14 residues. The germline gives CDR1 SGHRS, CDR2 YFSETQ. The CDR3 nucleotides read TGCGCCAGCAGCTTGGTTCAGGGGGACTATGGCTACACCTTC. It translates to CASSLVQGDYGYTF. Based on the CDR3 plus reference TRBV5-1 and TRBJ1-2, the full variable domain is KAGVTQTPRYLIKTRGQQVTLSCSPISGHRSVSWYQQTPGQGLQFLFEYFSETQRNKGNFPGRFSGRQFSNSRSEMNVSTLELGDSALYLCASSLVQGDYGYTFGSGTRLTVV.

The gene calls are TRBV7-9 and TRBJ2-4, with a tentative D call TRBD2 (5 bases). CDR1 is SEHNR and CDR2 is FQNEAQ in the germline V gene (reference sequence). The CDR3 spans 15 residues. V shed 5 bases and J shed 1 base, with 12 bases lying between them. The CDR3 DNA is TGTGCCAGCAGCGCGGGTATTGGGGCCAAAAACATTCAGTACTTC. Encoded protein: CASSAGIGAKNIQYF.

This chain joins TRBV27 and TRBJ1-4; tentatively, D is TRBD1 (6 bases). The germline gives CDR1 MNHEY, CDR2 SMNVEV (reference sequence). This CDR3 is built from 13 residues. V gave up 7 bases and J gave up 6 bases, with 12 bases separating them. CDR3 coding DNA: TGTGCCAGCATGGGACAAGTCGATGAAAAACTGTTTTTT. The encoded protein is CASMGQVDEKLFF.

This clonotype was observed a handful of times. The chain has TRBV15 and TRBJ2-5, with a tentative D call TRBD1 (5 bases). The end of the DNA aligns better with TRBJ2-7, so the J call may be wrong. CDR3 length: 13 amino acids. Germline V gives CDR1 LNHNV, CDR2 YYDKDF (reference sequence). Here the CDR3 DNA reads TGTGCCACCAGCAGAGGGACATACGACGAGCAGTACTTC. Translating gives CATSRGTYDEQYF.

V usage is TRBV20-1 and J usage is TRBJ2-1; 8 nucleotides align to TRBD2. Germline CDR1 and CDR2: DFQATT and SNEGSKA (reference sequence). This CDR3 has 13 residues. V dropped 5 bases and J dropped 5; count of bases not matched to a gene: 5. As DNA, the CDR3 is TGCAGTGCTGATAGCGGGGAACACAATGAGCAGTTCTTC. This gives the protein CSADSGEHNEQFF.

CDR3 in amino acids: CAISGPTSGLNNEQFF. The CDR3 nucleotides are TGTGCCATCAGTGGCCCTACTAGCGGGCTAAACAATGAGCAGTTCTTC. The gene calls are TRBV10-3 and TRBJ2-1, with 9 bases lining up with TRBD2. This CDR3 contains 16 residues. With V trimmed by 4 bases and J by 5 bases, 9 bases remained unmatched. Germline V gene data show CDR1 as ENHRY and CDR2 as SYGVKD.

The genes are TRBV27 and TRBJ2-5, with 13 nucleotides matching TRBD2. J gave up 11 bases and V 0 bases, and 12 bases lay outside the gene matches. Germline loops: CDR1 MNHEY, CDR2 SMNVEV (reference sequence). This CDR3 region has 17 residues. DNA for the CDR3: TGTGCCAGCAGTTTATCGGCGGGACTAGCGGGGTATAGGGAGCAGTACTTC. Translated: CASSLSAGLAGYREQYF.

This clonotype was detected only a few times. This sequence joins TRBV15 and TRBJ2-1; D unresolved. From germline, CDR1 is LNHNV and CDR2 YYDKDF (reference sequence). This CDR3 is 15 amino acids long. Trimming pared 1 base from V and 6 bases from J, leaving 13 bases between. The CDR3 region is CATSRGGEPGNEQFF. In DNA form, the CDR3 reads TGTGCCACCAGCAGAGGTGGGGAACCCGGCAATGAGCAGTTCTTC.

The chain employs TRBV7-2 and TRBJ2-6, with 11 bases lining up with TRBD2. This CDR3 contains 20 residues. With V trimmed by 0 bases and J by 2 bases, 9 bases remained unmatched. From germline, CDR1 is SGHTA and CDR2 FQGNSA. The CDR3 DNA follows: TGTGCCAGCAGCTTAGCGTCAACTAGCGGGAGTTGGGCTGGGGCCAACGTCCTGACTTTC. Protein product: CASSLASTSGSWAGANVLTF.

This clonotype was found a few times. The chain is built from TRBV12-3 or TRBV12-4 and TRBJ2-5, with D possibly called TRBD1 or TRBD2 (5 bases each). This CDR3 has 15 residues. The germline V and J ends were trimmed by 2 bases and 11 bases, with 21 bases remaining between them. CDR3 nucleotides: TGTGCCAGCAGTTTACGGGAACGGGACCCTAAAGAGCAGTACTTC. Translating it yields CASSLRERDPKEQYF.

The chain links TRBV5-1 to TRBJ2-1, with 9 bases fitting TRBD2. The CDR3 consists of 16 residues. Losses at the gene ends were 0 bases for V and 10 bases for J; bases not matched to a gene: 11. The V gene's germline CDR1 is SGHRS and CDR2 YFSETQ. CDR3 sequence (DNA): TGCGCCAGCAGCTTGGGCGGTGAATTAGCGGGAGTCGAGCAGTTCTTC. Its translation: CASSLGGELAGVEQFF.